The next 19 T cell receptor beta chains were all read from a single sample in a study of shared clonotypes between healthy human individuals. Repertoires were generated with immunoSEQ multiplex PCR, while TCRdb's copy carries only in-frame clones and drops some. The table records about 480,000 clones, approximately 85% of them present only once. Material for sequencing was PBMCs. The receptors come from a woman in her forties in good health. Some clones in this sample may be carry-over from other donors' samples.

This rearrangement joins TRBV10-3 to TRBJ2-1; TRBD2 matches at 10 bases. This CDR3 region has 15 residues. V shed 0 bases and J 8 bases; nucleotides not matched to a gene: 4. The V gene's germline CDR1 is ENHRY and CDR2 SYGVKD. CDR3 coding DNA: TGTGCCATCAGTGAGTCCATGGGACTAGCGTATGAGCAGTTCTTC. This codes for CAISESMGLAYEQFF.

Concerning this clone itself: With a far larger clone one base away, a read error is the likely cause. The rearrangement links TRBV5-1 to TRBJ2-7; no reliable D call. Looked up from germline, CDR1 is SGHRS and CDR2 is YFSETQ. V lost 4 bases and J lost 7, with 9 bases in between. The CDR3 runs 11 residues. Here the CDR3 reads CASSAVGEQYF. CDR3 sequence (DNA): TGCGCCAGCAGCGCAGTGGGGGAGCAGTACTTC.

This clone was observed a handful of times. The CDR3 nucleotides read TGCGCCAGCAGCTTGGAGGGCAGGGAGGAGTCTGGCTACACCTTC. Its translation: CASSLEGREESGYTF. This chain links TRBV5-1 with TRBJ1-2; D is possibly TRBD1 (5 bases). The germline V and J ends were trimmed by 0 bases and 7 bases, with 16 bases remaining between them. This CDR3 spans 15 amino acids. CDR1 is SGHRS and CDR2 is YFSETQ in the germline V gene.

V and J are TRBV11-1 and TRBJ2-7; TRBD1 matches 9 bases. The CDR3 spans 14 residues. Germline loops: CDR1 SGHAT, CDR2 FQDESV (reference sequence). The J segment lost 4 bases and the V segment lost 5 bases, leaving 6 bases of the junction unmatched. CDR3 nucleotides: TGTGCCAGCAGCGAAGGGACAGGGTTGTACGAGCAGTACTTC. Translating it yields CASSEGTGLYEQYF. Combining the CDR3 with reference TRBV11-1 and TRBJ2-7 gives the whole variable domain EAEVAQSPRYKITEKSQAVAFWCDPISGHATLYWYRQILGQGPELLVQFQDESVVDDSQLPKDRFSAERLKGVDSTLKIQPAELGDSAMYLCASSEGTGLYEQYFGPGTRLTVT.

Worth noting for this clone: The same CDR3 is also encoded by other DNA sequences in this sample. The rearrangement uses TRBV7-9 and TRBJ1-5, with D tentatively TRBD1 (6 bases). Trimming pared 1 base from V and 2 bases from J, leaving 6 bases between. The CDR3 runs 14 residues. The V gene's germline CDR1 is SEHNR and CDR2 FQNEAQ (reference sequence). The CDR3 region is CASSLGQGNQPQHF. The CDR3 DNA follows: TGTGCCAGCAGCTTAGGACAGGGCAATCAGCCCCAGCATTTT.

This clone was seen only a few times. The chain couples TRBV5-1 to TRBJ2-7; 9 positions agree with TRBD1. The CDR3 length is 16 residues. V gave up 4 bases and J gave up 4 bases; unmatched junction bases: 12. The germline V gene has CDR1 SGHRS and CDR2 YFSETQ. In DNA, the CDR3 is TGCGCCAGCAGCCCCAGGCCGGGGACAGGGTGGTACGAGCAGTACTTC. It yields the protein CASSPRPGTGWYEQYF.

The chain uses TRBV18 and TRBJ1-2; no reliable D call. The CDR3 consists of 14 residues. Germline V gene data show CDR1 as KGHSH and CDR2 as LQKENI. Deletions cut 3 bases from V and 4 bases from J, with 12 bases between. The CDR3 nucleotides read TGTGCCAGCTCACCTCCCTTGGACGGCTATGGCTACACCTTC. As protein: CASSPPLDGYGYTF.

V is TRBV7-6 and J is TRBJ2-1; 11 positions agree with TRBD2. The ends lost 0 bases at V and 8 bases at J; junction bases unmatched: 15. This CDR3 has 19 residues. Germline loops: CDR1 SGHVS, CDR2 FNYEAQ. This CDR3 reads CASSLALTLAGGPVDEQFF. The CDR3 DNA follows: TGTGCCAGCAGCTTAGCGCTTACATTAGCGGGAGGGCCGGTTGATGAGCAGTTCTTC.

The gene calls are TRBV11-3 and TRBJ2-5; D is perhaps TRBD2 (5 bases). Germline V gene sequence: CDR1 SGHNT, CDR2 YENEEA. The CDR3 has 13 residues. Trimming cost V 4 bases and J 2 bases, with 8 bases left between them. The CDR3 bases are TGTGCCAGCAGCTACGGGGTGCAAGAGACCCAGTACTTC. It is translated as CASSYGVQETQYF.

Regarding this clone: Other DNA sequences in this sample translate to the same CDR3. The genes are TRBV5-8 and TRBJ1-5; D ambiguous. Trimming took off 2 bases at V and 3 bases at J, with 3 bases between the two ends. The germline gives CDR1 SGHTS, CDR2 YDEGEE. The CDR3 contains 12 residues. CDR3 in DNA: TGTGCCAGCAGCTTATTCAATCAGCCCCAGCATTTT. This sequence encodes CASSLFNQPQHF.

V gene TRBV29-1 combines with J gene TRBJ2-1; perhaps TRBD2 as D (6 bases). The germline CDR1 and CDR2 sequences are SQVTM and ANQGSEA. The CDR3 length is 13 residues. Between the trimmed V and J ends, which lost 3 bases and 8 bases, there was a span of 14 bases. This CDR3 reads CSVESGSGDEQFF. The CDR3 nucleotides read TGCAGCGTTGAGTCCGGGAGTGGCGATGAGCAGTTCTTC.

Comments on this clone: One base away lies a much larger clone, so this may be a sequencing read error. In the same sample, other DNA sequences code for this CDR3. The chain has TRBV7-9 and TRBJ1-1; D not certain. Germline CDR1 is SEHNR and CDR2 is FQNEAQ (reference sequence). V was clipped by 2 bases and J by 1 base, with 5 bases between them. This CDR3 is 13 amino acids long. DNA of the CDR3: TGTGCCAGCAGCTTATCTGGGAACACTGAAGCTTTCTTT. This translates into CASSLSGNTEAFF.

The gene calls are TRBV7-2 and TRBJ2-1; D might be TRBD1 or TRBD2, each matching 5 bases. The CDR3 runs to 16 residues. V lost 5 bases, J lost 0 bases, and 14 bases lay in between. Germline values: CDR1 SGHTA, CDR2 FQGNSA. The CDR3 nucleotides are TGTGCCAGCAGCCTGTACGGGACGCGCTCCTACAATGAGCAGTTCTTC. Its protein product is CASSLYGTRSYNEQFF.

This clone appeared once. The sample has other DNA sequences that encode this CDR3 too. The chain couples TRBV28 to TRBJ2-7; the D is unclear. CDR3 size: 12 residues. Between the trimmed V and J ends, which lost 4 bases and 3 bases, there was a span of 7 bases. CDR1 and CDR2 from the germline V gene are MDHEN and SYDVKM. CDR3 nucleotide sequence: TGTGCCAGCAGTTCCCCTCGCTACGAGCAGTACTTC. Residues: CASSSPRYEQYF. The variable domain in full, with the rest retrieved from reference TRBV28 and TRBJ2-7, is DVKVTQSSRYLVKRTGEKVFLECVQDMDHENMFWYRQDPGLGLRLIYFSYDVKMKEKGDIPEGYSVSREKKERFSLILESASTNQTSMYLCASSSPRYEQYFGPGTRLTVT.

This chain links TRBV2 with TRBJ2-1; 7 bases are a match to TRBD1. With 4 bases clipped from V and 9 bases from J, the junction kept 12 bases outside the gene matches. The germline gives CDR1 SNHLY, CDR2 FYNNEI. The CDR3 sequence is 15 residues long. The CDR3 DNA is TGTGCCAGCAGTGTTCGACAGGGCCAAGTCGGTGAGCAGTTCTTC. Its protein is CASSVRQGQVGEQFF.

The chain recombines TRBV2 with TRBJ1-1; the match to TRBD1 covers 7 bases. The junction had 8 bases not matched to a gene; V was cut back by 7 bases and J by 0 bases. CDR1 is SNHLY, CDR2 FYNNEI, per germline. The CDR3 loop spans 15 amino acids. CDR3 sequence (DNA): TGTGCCAGCAATCTACAGGGGAACTTGAACACTGAAGCTTTCTTT. This gives the protein CASNLQGNLNTEAFF. The variable domain in full, completed from reference TRBV2 and TRBJ1-1, reads EPEVTQTPSHQVTQMGQEVILRCVPISNHLYFYWYRQILGQKVEFLVSFYNNEISEKSEIFDDQFSVERPDGSNFTLKIRSTKLEDSAMYFCASNLQGNLNTEAFFGQGTRLTVV.

Here the CDR3 reads CASDGGSSYNEQFF. The CDR3 DNA reads as TGTGCCAGCGATGGCGGGAGCTCCTACAATGAGCAGTTCTTC. This chain connects TRBV28 to TRBJ2-1; 7 nucleotides line up with TRBD2. The V segment lost 8 bases and the J segment 0 bases; nucleotides outside the gene matches: 4. This CDR3 contains 14 residues. Germline V CDR1 and CDR2: MDHEN, SYDVKM.

The gene calls are TRBV21-1 and TRBJ2-1; the table assigns TRBD2, which was not confirmed against the DNA. TRBV21-1 corresponds to a pseudogene. The CDR3 extends over 14 amino acids. The CDR3 DNA reads TGTGCCAGCAGCAACTGGCCGGGTCACAATGAGCAGTTCTTC. Residues: CASSNWPGHNEQFF.

This chain links TRBV28 with TRBJ1-1; D gene unclear. Looked up from germline, CDR1 is MDHEN and CDR2 is SYDVKM. The CDR3 length is 11 residues. Trimming took 7 bases from V and 7 from J, leaving 10 bases between them. CDR3 DNA sequence: TGTGCCAGCAATCAGCTGGGTGAAGCTTTCTTT. This codes for CASNQLGEAFF.